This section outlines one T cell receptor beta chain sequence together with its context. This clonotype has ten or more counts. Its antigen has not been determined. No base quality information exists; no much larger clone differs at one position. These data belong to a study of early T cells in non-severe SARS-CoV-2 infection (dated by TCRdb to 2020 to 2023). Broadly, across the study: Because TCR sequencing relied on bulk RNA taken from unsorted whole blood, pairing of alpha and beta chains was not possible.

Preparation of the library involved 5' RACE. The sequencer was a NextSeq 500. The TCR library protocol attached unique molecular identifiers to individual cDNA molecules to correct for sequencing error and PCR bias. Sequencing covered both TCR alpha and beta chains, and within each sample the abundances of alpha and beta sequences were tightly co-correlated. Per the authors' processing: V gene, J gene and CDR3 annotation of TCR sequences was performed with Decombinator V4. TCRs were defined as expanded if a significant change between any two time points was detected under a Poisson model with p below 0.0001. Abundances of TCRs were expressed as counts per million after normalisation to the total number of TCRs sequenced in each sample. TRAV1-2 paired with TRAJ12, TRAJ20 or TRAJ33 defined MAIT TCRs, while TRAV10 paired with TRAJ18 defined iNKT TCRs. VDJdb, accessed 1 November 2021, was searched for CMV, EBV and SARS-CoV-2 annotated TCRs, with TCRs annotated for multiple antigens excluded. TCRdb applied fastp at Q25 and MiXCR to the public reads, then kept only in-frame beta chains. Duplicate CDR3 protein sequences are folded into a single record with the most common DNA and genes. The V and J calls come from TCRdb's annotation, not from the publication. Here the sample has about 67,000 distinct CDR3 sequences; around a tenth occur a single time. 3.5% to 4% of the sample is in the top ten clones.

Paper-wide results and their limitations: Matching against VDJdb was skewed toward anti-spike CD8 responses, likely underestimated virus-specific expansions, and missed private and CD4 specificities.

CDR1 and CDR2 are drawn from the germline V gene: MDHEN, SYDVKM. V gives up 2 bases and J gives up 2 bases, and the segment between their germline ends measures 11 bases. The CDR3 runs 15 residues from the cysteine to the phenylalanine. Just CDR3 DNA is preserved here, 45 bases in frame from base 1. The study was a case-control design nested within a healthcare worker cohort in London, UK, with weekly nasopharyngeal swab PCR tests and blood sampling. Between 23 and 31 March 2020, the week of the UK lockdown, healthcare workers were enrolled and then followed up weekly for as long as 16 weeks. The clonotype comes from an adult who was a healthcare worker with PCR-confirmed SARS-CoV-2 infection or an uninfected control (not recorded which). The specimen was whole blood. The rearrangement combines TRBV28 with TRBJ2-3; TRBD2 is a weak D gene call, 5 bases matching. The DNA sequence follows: TGTGCCAGCAGTTTAGCAGGAGGATACACAGATACGCAGTATTTT. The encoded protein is CASSLAGGYTDTQYF.